What follows are 10 T cell receptor beta chains derived from one specimen sequenced in a study of blood T cell repertoires in COVID-19. The assay was immunoSEQ multiplex PCR, and TCRdb's table has in-frame clones only and misses some. The table has hundreds of thousands of clones, roughly nine tenths seen once. Material for sequencing was PBMCs or T cells enriched from blood (not recorded which). These receptor sequences come from a woman aged 30 to 39 who had recovered from COVID-19.

DNA of the CDR3: TGTGCCAGCAGCCAAGATACGCGGGGCCGGATTGGAAAACTGTTTTTT. It codes for CASSQDTRGRIGKLFF. This chain joins TRBV3-1 (or the pseudogene TRBV3-2) and TRBJ1-4; maybe TRBD1 (5 bases). Germline V CDR1 and CDR2: LGHDT, YNNKEL (reference sequence). The CDR3 spans 16 residues. V was trimmed by 0 bases and J by 10 bases, leaving 18 bases between them.

V is TRBV7-8 and J is TRBJ2-1; D gene ambiguous. Germline CDR1 and CDR2: SGHVS and FQNEAQ. The CDR3 totals 13 residues. Between the trimmed V and J ends, which lost 5 bases and 0 bases, there was a span of 5 bases. The CDR3 sequence is CASSPSSYNEQFF. The CDR3 DNA sequence: TGTGCCAGCAGCCCTAGCTCCTACAATGAGCAGTTCTTC.

V usage is TRBV19 and J usage is TRBJ1-1; D gene unclear. The CDR3 contains 13 residues. Germline lookup yields CDR1 LNHDA and CDR2 SQIVND (reference sequence). The ends were cut back, 5 bases at V and 2 bases at J, with 9 bases in the middle. CDR3 DNA: TGTGCCAGTAGTTGGTCGGGAAACACTGAAGCTTTCTTT. As protein: CASSWSGNTEAFF.

The chain is built from TRBV7-2 and TRBJ1-5; D perhaps matches TRBD1 (5 bases). The CDR3 loop spans 15 amino acids. Trimming took 2 bases from V and 5 from J, leaving 13 bases between them. Looked up from germline, CDR1 is SGHTA and CDR2 is FQGNSA. Written as DNA, the CDR3 is TGTGCCAGCAGCTTATGGTGGGGGGGTGATCAGCCCCAGCATTTT. Protein sequence: CASSLWWGGDQPQHF.

The CDR3 spells CARKDREDEKLFF. CDR3 DNA: TGTGCCCGGAAAGACAGGGAGGATGAAAAACTGTTTTTT. The gene calls are TRBV6-4 and TRBJ1-4; 7 bases fit TRBD1. The CDR3 spans 13 residues. V lost 11 bases to trimming and J lost 6 bases; unmatched junction nucleotides: 9. Germline CDR1 reads MRHNA; CDR2 reads SNTAGT.

The chain recombines TRBV7-8 with TRBJ1-2; 9 bases line up with TRBD1. The V and J ends lost 4 bases and 8 bases, in that order; junction bases with no gene match: 5. Germline V gene data show CDR1 as SGHVS and CDR2 as FQNEAQ. This CDR3 spans 13 amino acids. In DNA, the CDR3 is TGTGCCAGCAGCTGGACAGGGGCGCGGGGCTACACCTTC. Translating it yields CASSWTGARGYTF. Drawing the rest from reference TRBV7-8 and TRBJ1-2, the complete variable domain is GAGVSQSPRYKVAKRGQDVALRCDPISGHVSLFWYQQALGQGPEFLTYFQNEAQLDKSGLPSDRFFAERPEGSVSTLKIQRTQQEDSAVYLCASSWTGARGYTFGSGTRLTVV.

Only a few counts were recorded for this clone. This rearrangement joins TRBV7-6 to TRBJ1-5; 9 nucleotides align to TRBD1. The germline V gene encodes CDR1 SGHVS and CDR2 FNYEAQ. The length of the CDR3 is 18 residues. V shed 1 base, J shed 0 bases, and the junction held 7 bases outside the gene matches. The CDR3 nucleotides are TGTGCCAGCAGCTTAGGGGACAGGGAAACCCATAGCAATCAGCCCCAGCATTTT. This translates into CASSLGDRETHSNQPQHF.

V is TRBV9 and J is TRBJ2-5; TRBD2 is a possible D gene (6 bases). V lost 1 base and J lost 5, with 12 bases in between. Germline CDR1 SGDLS, CDR2 YYNGEE. CDR3 length: 14 amino acids. The CDR3 here is CASSVRDSGETQYF. In nucleotides, the CDR3 is TGTGCCAGCAGCGTAAGGGACTCAGGGGAGACCCAGTACTTC. Combining the CDR3 with reference TRBV9 and TRBJ2-5 gives the whole variable domain DSGVTQTPKHLITATGQRVTLRCSPRSGDLSVYWYQQSLDQGLQFLIQYYNGEERAKGNILERFSAQQFPDLHSELNLSSLELGDSALYFCASSVRDSGETQYFGPGTRLLVL.

The V call is TRBV6-5, the J call TRBJ2-5; possible D gene TRBD1, 5 bases. Germline V lookup: CDR1 MNHEY, CDR2 SVGAGI. This CDR3 spans 12 amino acids. Between the trimmed V and J ends, which lost 6 bases and 0 bases, there was a span of 5 bases. CDR3 loop: CASRDNQETQYF. DNA for the CDR3: TGTGCCAGCAGGGACAACCAAGAGACCCAGTACTTC.

This sequence joins TRBV7-9 and TRBJ2-3; D may be TRBD2 (5 bases). Germline V gene sequence: CDR1 SEHNR, CDR2 FQNEAQ (reference sequence). The V end lost 5 bases, the J end lost 0 bases, and 12 bases lay between the germline ends. The CDR3 runs to 15 residues. The CDR3 region is CASSDASRSTDTQYF. CDR3 nucleotides: TGTGCCAGCAGCGACGCTAGCAGAAGCACAGATACGCAGTATTTT.